This TCR beta chain is from a study of T cell responses to AZD1222 COVID-19 vaccine. The CDR3 has 15 residues. In germline, CDR1 is LNHDA, CDR2 SQIVND (reference sequence). V lost 7 bases, J lost 2 bases, and 17 bases lay in between. As to this clone: Its target is not known.

The protocol was immunoSEQ multiplex PCR, while the TCRdb copy is restricted to in-frame clones and leaves out a portion. The sample lists 150,000 or so clones, around nine tenths seen once, with around 18% in the top ten. Study results and limitations: White British ancestry dominated among donors, who included more females, and clonal diversity was possibly underestimated. As reported, nearly half of all spike-specific TCRs target variant regions that are unmutated. AZD1222 recipients seropositive at baseline numbered only 5 to 7.

The chain combines TRBV19 with TRBJ2-5, with D unclear. The sequencing used peripheral blood, collected on day 0 of AZD1222 vaccination. The source of this sequence is an adult in good health. The DNA for the CDR3 is TGTGCCAGTACTAAGGGCCGCGCCTTTCAAGAGACCCAGTACTTC. Its protein product is CASTKGRAFQETQYF.